This T cell receptor beta chain stems from a study of radiotherapy plus CTLA-4 blockade in lung cancer. Background on the study: Objective responses were seen in 18% of patients, disease control in 25% to 35%.

A remark on this clone: The antigen remains undetermined.

General study results and limits: In blood, TCR clones derived from the tumor expanded after radiotherapy plus ipilimumab. The best prediction of response reportedly came from early blood T cell clone dynamics, with interferon-beta.

There are 15 residues in the CDR3. Germline V gene sequence: CDR1 SGHDN, CDR2 FVKESK. The V end was cut by 1 base, the J end by 8 bases, with 16 bases between. Enrolled patients, whose metastatic non-small-cell lung cancer was chemo-refractory, received focal radiation plus CTLA-4 blockade with ipilimumab. Sequenced by immunoSEQ multiplex PCR; TCRdb stores in-frame clones only, minus some. Among over 80,000 clones listed, around nine tenths were seen once. V and J are TRBV14 and TRBJ2-3, with D possibly called TRBD1 or TRBD2 (5 bases each). This clonotype originated in a human donor with non-small cell lung cancer that progressed on radiotherapy plus ipilimumab. Material: peripheral blood, obtained from a patient treated with radiotherapy plus ipilimumab. The CDR3 loop is CASSQGNVYGGTQYF. In DNA form, the CDR3 reads TGTGCCAGCAGCCAAGGGAATGTCTATGGGGGTACGCAGTATTTT.